This T cell receptor beta chain was documented in a study of Tregs in tolerant kidney transplant recipients. Findings and caveats of the study: For some patients, primers changed over time, blocking nucleotide-level comparison.

Repertoires were generated with immunoSEQ multiplex PCR, while TCRdb's copy carries only in-frame clones and drops some. The sample holds about 66,000 clones, about nine tenths seen once. Turning to this clone: Its specificity is not known.

This specimen consisted of CD8+ T cells from blood, obtained before the transplant. This TCR derives from a human donor who received a combined kidney and bone marrow transplant.

CDR3 nucleotide sequence: TGTGCCAGCAGCTCGACCGGGACAGGGGGCTATGGCTACACCTTC. This sequence encodes CASSSTGTGGYGYTF. The chain carries TRBV7-8 and TRBJ1-2; 11 nucleotides align to TRBD1. The CDR3 runs 15 residues. Looked up from germline, CDR1 is SGHVS and CDR2 is FQNEAQ. V shed 4 bases and J 4 bases; nucleotides not matched to a gene: 5.